The 15 T cell receptor beta chains reported below all come from one sample, sequenced in a study of early T cells in non-severe SARS-CoV-2 infection. TCRdb re-analysed the 5' RACE reads in MiXCR, keeping a single row per CDR3 protein. The table lists about 60,000 distinct CDR3 sequences, roughly 18% of them singletons. Sequencing used whole blood, obtained at baseline. Receptors originate from an adult who was a healthcare worker with PCR-confirmed SARS-CoV-2 infection or an uninfected control (not recorded which).

This clonotype was seen a few times. The chain links TRBV19 to TRBJ2-1, with 10 nucleotides matching TRBD2. The CDR3 has 15 residues. From germline, CDR1 is LNHDA and CDR2 SQIVND (reference sequence). Trimming took 4 bases from V and 0 from J; bases not matched to a gene: 0. DNA of the CDR3: TGTGCCAGTAGTACTAGCGGGAGCTCCTACAATGAGCAGTTCTTC. As protein: CASSTSGSSYNEQFF.

This clonotype was observed once. Since a much larger clone is just one base distant, this may be a read error. The CDR3 coding sequence is TGTGCCAGTGGGGTTTTCTCTAATTCACCCCCCCACTTT. Protein: CASGVFSNSPPHF. V gene TRBV6-5 combines with J gene TRBJ1-6; D call uncertain. CDR3 length: 13 amino acids. The germline V gene has CDR1 MNHEY and CDR2 SVGAGI.

This clonotype occurred a few times. V and J are TRBV11-2 and TRBJ2-7; the match to TRBD2 covers 11 bases. The V gene end was trimmed by 1 base and the J gene end by 4 bases; junction bases not matched to a gene: 3. The CDR3 runs to 15 residues. Per the germline V gene, CDR1 is SGHAT and CDR2 is FQNNGV. The CDR3 nucleotides read TGTGCCAGCAGCTTAGTAGCGGGAGGGCGTTACGAGCAGTACTTC. Its translation is CASSLVAGGRYEQYF.

In this sample, this clonotype turned up a few times. The CDR3 nucleotides read TGTGCCAGCAGTTACGGGAGGACAGAAGCTTTCTTT. Its protein is CASSYGRTEAFF. J is TRBJ1-1 and V is TRBV6-5, with D possibly TRBD1 on 5 matching bases. Trimming removed 2 bases at V and 8 bases at J, with 9 bases between. This CDR3 comprises 12 residues. CDR1 and CDR2 from the germline V gene are MNHEY and SVGAGI.

This clonotype was recorded a few times. The chain employs TRBV11-3 and TRBJ2-1; 11 nucleotides agree with TRBD2. Germline V CDR1 and CDR2: SGHNT, YENEEA. J gave up 6 bases and V 1 base, and 5 bases lay outside the gene matches. The CDR3 length is 16 residues. The CDR3 here is CASSLGGTSGSNEQFF. CDR3 bases: TGTGCCAGCAGCTTAGGGGGGACTAGCGGCAGCAATGAGCAGTTCTTC.

This clonotype was found a few times. The chain links TRBV7-6 to TRBJ2-7; TRBD1 might be the D (6 bases). CDR3 length: 16 amino acids. V gave up 5 bases and J gave up 0 bases, with 17 bases separating them. CDR1 is SGHVS and CDR2 is FNYEAQ in the germline V gene. CDR3 DNA: TGTGCCAGCAGCACTACCGGGACATTGAGCTCCTACGAGCAGTACTTC. This sequence encodes CASSTTGTLSSYEQYF.

V is TRBV7-9 and J is TRBJ2-5, with 9 positions matching TRBD2. The CDR3 totals 17 residues. CDR1 is SEHNR, CDR2 FQNEAQ, per germline (reference sequence). V lost 5 bases and J lost 5; bases outside the gene matches: 15. CDR3 loop: CASSPGSGGGATETQYF. Written as DNA, the CDR3 is TGTGCCAGCAGCCCGGGTAGTGGCGGGGGGGCTACGGAGACCCAGTACTTC.

In its sample, this clonotype was seen a few times. This chain joins TRBV27 and TRBJ2-7; D call uncertain. The length of the CDR3 is 14 residues. CDR1 is MNHEY and CDR2 is SMNVEV in the germline V gene (reference sequence). Trimming stripped 4 bases from V and 2 bases from J, with 12 bases between. CDR3 nucleotides: TGTGCCAGCAGTTCAGATCAGTCTACCTACGAGCAGTACTTC. It encodes CASSSDQSTYEQYF.

This clonotype appeared a few times. The chain carries TRBV18 and TRBJ2-2; D uncertain. Between the trimmed V and J ends, which lost 3 bases and 2 bases, there was a span of 10 bases. Germline loops: CDR1 KGHSH, CDR2 LQKENI. The CDR3 is 15 residues long. The CDR3 bases are TGTGCCAGCTCACCCTCCCCAGCCAACACCGGGGAGCTGTTTTTT. As protein: CASSPSPANTGELFF.

This clonotype was counted at least ten times. The chain uses TRBV6-1 and TRBJ2-1; 10 bases align to TRBD2. V was clipped by 2 bases and J by 4 bases; unmatched bases: 2. There are 15 residues in the CDR3. Germline loops: CDR1 MNHNS, CDR2 SASEGT. The chain's CDR3 is CASSESSGGYNEQFF. CDR3 sequence (DNA): TGTGCCAGCAGTGAAAGTAGCGGGGGGTACAATGAGCAGTTCTTC.

This clonotype has ten or more counts. The chain couples TRBV28 to TRBJ1-1; no clear D. V lost 5 bases and J lost 8, with 15 bases in between. The CDR3 is 13 residues long. Germline V CDR1 and CDR2: MDHEN, SYDVKM. CDR3 DNA sequence: TGTGCCAGCAGTCCCGACACCAGTGGGGAAGCTTTCTTT. It translates to CASSPDTSGEAFF.

This clonotype has only a few counts. This chain uses TRBV25-1 with TRBJ2-7, with TRBD1 matching over 7 bases. The CDR3 is 14 residues long. Germline CDR1 and CDR2: MGHDK and SYGVNS. V lost 5 bases and J lost 4; bases outside the gene matches: 8. The CDR3 DNA reads TGTGCCAGCAGTCAACCGGGACAGTTGTACGAGCAGTACTTC. It is translated as CASSQPGQLYEQYF.

This clonotype has more than one count but fewer than ten. The J gene is TRBJ2-1, the V gene TRBV7-6; tentatively, D is TRBD1 or TRBD2 (5 bases each). Trimming removed 1 base from V and 2 bases from J, with 9 bases in between. Per the germline V gene, CDR1 is SGHVS and CDR2 is FNYEAQ. The CDR3 is made up of 15 amino acids. The CDR3 nucleotides read TGTGCCAGCAGCTTAGGCAGGGACCCCTACAATGAGCAGTTCTTC. Translating it yields CASSLGRDPYNEQFF.

A single count supports this clonotype. The chain combines TRBV7-2 with TRBJ2-1; 7 nucleotides agree with TRBD1. The CDR3 spans 13 residues. V lost 5 bases and J lost 6; bases outside the gene matches: 4. Germline V lookup: CDR1 SGHTA, CDR2 FQGNSA. This chain's CDR3 is CASSRQGPNEQFF. The CDR3 region has the DNA TGTGCCAGCAGCCGACAGGGACCCAATGAGCAGTTCTTC.

There are a few counts of this clonotype. The chain carries TRBV14 and TRBJ2-7, with D possibly being TRBD2 (6 bases). The CDR3 is 15 amino acids. The V end was cut by 4 bases, the J end by 0 bases, with 13 bases between. Germline values: CDR1 SGHDN, CDR2 FVKESK. Written as DNA, the CDR3 is TGTGCCAGCAGCCGTCCCGGGACTCGCTCCTACGAGCAGTACTTC. Protein: CASSRPGTRSYEQYF.